One sample yielded the 29 T cell receptor beta chains listed below, sequenced in a study of Japanese encephalitis immunity and Zika vaccine responses. PBMCs were CFSE-labeled and cultured for 5 to 7 days with peptide pools at around 0.98 ug/mL each. The sort collected unfixed, live, CD56-CD19-CD16-CD3+CD4+ CFSE-low proliferating CD4 T cells. A single record per CDR3 protein comes from TCRdb applying MiXCR to the 5' RACE reads. Among several hundred distinct CDR3 sequences listed, less than 4.5% were seen once. Sequencing used antigen-activated CD4+ T cells from blood, cultured, obtained during a Zika inactivated vaccine study. The source is an adult woman who received an inactivated Zika virus vaccine.

This clonotype is labeled large. The rearrangement joins TRBV10-3 to TRBJ2-2; D gene ambiguous. Per germline, CDR1 ENHRY and CDR2 SYGVKD. Deletions cut 5 bases from V and 0 bases from J, with 7 bases between. This CDR3 comprises 14 residues. This CDR3 is CAISSDANTGELFF. The CDR3 DNA reads TGTGCCATCAGTTCCGACGCGAACACCGGGGAGCTGTTTTTT.

This clonotype is categorized as large. This chain uses TRBV4-3 with TRBJ1-1; 7 positions match TRBD1. V was clipped by 4 bases and J by 5 bases; unmatched bases: 4. Germline V gives CDR1 LGHNA, CDR2 YSLEER. The CDR3 is made up of 13 amino acids. The CDR3, as DNA: TGCGCCAGCAGCCTTACACAGGGGACTGAAGCTTTCTTT. The encoded protein is CASSLTQGTEAFF.

The chain employs TRBV7-9 and TRBJ1-4; maybe TRBD1 (5 bases). Germline loops: CDR1 SEHNR, CDR2 FQNEAQ (reference sequence). The CDR3 contains 15 residues. Trimming removed 1 base at V and 0 bases at J, with 6 bases between. CDR3: CASSLGGTTNEKLFF. The CDR3 nucleotides are TGTGCCAGCAGCTTAGGGGGCACAACTAATGAAAAACTGTTTTTT.

This clonotype is labeled medium-sized (0.01 to 0.1%). The CDR3 sequence: CASSLGQGEPQHF. In DNA, the CDR3 is TGTGCCAGCAGTTTGGGGCAAGGGGAGCCCCAGCATTTT. The chain is built from TRBV6-5 and TRBJ1-5; possibly TRBD1 for D (5 bases). Germline V CDR1 and CDR2: MNHEY, SVGAGI. This CDR3 is 13 amino acids long. Trimming removed 4 bases from V and 8 bases from J, with 12 bases in between.

This clonotype is categorized as medium-sized. This chain uses TRBV6-1 with TRBJ1-3, with D hard to call. CDR1 and CDR2 (germline): MNHNS, SASEGT. Trimming took off 7 bases at V and 0 bases at J, with 19 bases between the two ends. The CDR3 covers 17 residues. The CDR3 loop reads CASNARPYTHSGNTIYF. The DNA of the CDR3 is TGTGCCAGCAACGCCAGGCCTTACACTCACTCTGGAAACACCATATATTTT.

By share, this clonotype ranks as hyperexpanded (1% or more). This CDR3 reads CASSLDIGEETQYF. Here the CDR3 DNA reads TGCGCCAGCAGCTTGGATATCGGGGAAGAGACCCAGTACTTC. The chain joins TRBV5-1 to TRBJ2-5; a possible D gene is TRBD2 (5 bases). The CDR3 totals 14 residues. The germline V and J ends were trimmed by 0 bases and 3 bases, with 9 bases remaining between them. From germline, CDR1 is SGHRS and CDR2 YFSETQ.

By frequency in the sample, this clonotype is medium-sized. The V call is TRBV5-6, the J call TRBJ2-7; D is uncertain. The CDR3 runs 12 residues. Germline CDR1 is SGHDT and CDR2 is YYEEEE. The germline V and J ends were trimmed by 0 bases and 3 bases, with 4 bases remaining between them. The CDR3: CASSLGDYEQYV. The DNA of the CDR3 is TGTGCCAGCAGCTTGGGAGACTACGAGCAGTACGTC.

This clonotype is judged medium-sized. The rearrangement uses TRBV5-1 and TRBJ2-1, with 9 nucleotides matching TRBD2. The CDR3 runs 13 residues. Trimming at V came to 0 bases and at J to 10 bases, leaving 2 bases not matched to a gene. CDR1 and CDR2 from the germline V gene are SGHRS and YFSETQ. The CDR3 sequence: CASSLEGLAEQFF. Written as DNA, the CDR3 is TGCGCCAGCAGCTTGGAAGGACTAGCGGAGCAGTTCTTC. The entire variable domain, with the rest obtained from reference TRBV5-1 and TRBJ2-1, is as follows: KAGVTQTPRYLIKTRGQQVTLSCSPISGHRSVSWYQQTPGQGLQFLFEYFSETQRNKGNFPGRFSGRQFSNSRSEMNVSTLELGDSALYLCASSLEGLAEQFFGPGTRLTVL.

This clonotype was observed many times. The chain uses TRBV27 and TRBJ2-3; tentatively, D is TRBD1 (5 bases). This CDR3 region has 13 residues. Germline lookup yields CDR1 MNHEY and CDR2 SMNVEV (reference sequence). Trimming cost V 8 bases and J 6 bases, with 15 bases left between them. As DNA, the CDR3 is TGTGCCAGCCGCCTTGGGGCCCAGGATACGCAGTATTTT. Its protein is CASRLGAQDTQYF.

Judged by abundance, this clonotype is hyperexpanded. This chain joins TRBV5-1 and TRBJ1-1; D uncertain. The germline V gene has CDR1 SGHRS and CDR2 YFSETQ. Trimming removed 0 bases from V and 1 base from J, with 4 bases in between. The length of the CDR3 is 13 residues. The CDR3 coding sequence is TGCGCCAGCAGCTTGGAATGGAACACTGAAGCTTTCTTT. It yields the protein CASSLEWNTEAFF.

This clonotype ranks as medium-sized. The chain combines TRBV5-6 with TRBJ2-3; D possibly uses TRBD1 or TRBD2 (5 bases each). Germline V CDR1 and CDR2: SGHDT, YYEEEE. CDR3 length: 14 residues. V gave up 4 bases and J gave up 0 bases, with 9 bases separating them. This CDR3 is CASSTGASTDTQYF. Here the CDR3 DNA reads TGTGCCAGCAGCACCGGGGCTAGCACAGATACGCAGTATTTT.

Judged by abundance, this clonotype is medium-sized. The V call is TRBV2, the J call TRBJ2-1; the D is unclear. This CDR3 spans 12 amino acids. Trimming stripped 5 bases from V and 15 bases from J, with 17 bases between. CDR1 and CDR2 from the germline V gene are SNHLY and FYNNEI. The CDR3 DNA sequence: TGTGCCAGCAGTTCCGGCCCCGGCTTCGGGTTCTTC. This sequence encodes CASSSGPGFGFF.

This clonotype is hyperexpanded (1% or more) by share. The genes are TRBV5-4 and TRBJ1-6; D is possibly TRBD1 (6 bases). V gave up 2 bases and J gave up 9 bases, with 6 bases separating them. This CDR3 comprises 12 residues. Germline CDR1 is SGHNT and CDR2 is YYREEE (reference sequence). The DNA of the CDR3 is TGTGCCAGCAGCTTACAGGGTTCACCCCTCCACTTT. Encoded protein: CASSLQGSPLHF.

By its share, this clonotype is medium-sized. V is TRBV5-5 and J is TRBJ2-3, with TRBD2 matching 8 bases. From germline, CDR1 is SGHKS and CDR2 YYEKEE (reference sequence). Trimming cost V 4 bases and J 6 bases; bases outside gene matches: 10. The CDR3 is 15 amino acids. In DNA form, the CDR3 reads TGTGCCAGCAGCGCTATAGCGGGGACCGTGGATACGCAGTATTTT. Protein product: CASSAIAGTVDTQYF.

V gene TRBV7-3 combines with J gene TRBJ2-7; the match to TRBD2 covers 8 bases. From germline, CDR1 is SGHTA and CDR2 FQGTGA. Germline trimming cut 4 bases from V and 2 bases from J; bases unmatched to any gene: 13. The CDR3 loop spans 17 amino acids. The chain's CDR3 is CASSSQAGEALTYEQYF. Written as DNA, the CDR3 is TGTGCCAGCAGCTCACAAGCGGGGGAGGCATTGACCTACGAGCAGTACTTC.

This clonotype is labeled as large. This rearrangement joins TRBV15 to TRBJ1-5; maybe TRBD1 (6 bases). Trimming stripped 1 base from V and 6 bases from J, with 10 bases between. This CDR3 is 14 amino acids long. Germline V gene sequence: CDR1 LNHNV, CDR2 YYDKDF (reference sequence). In nucleotides, the CDR3 is TGTGCCACCAGCAGAGGGGGGGCAGGTCAGCCCCAGCATTTT. Translation gives CATSRGGAGQPQHF.

This clonotype is categorized as large. The gene calls are TRBV7-2 and TRBJ2-1; the D gene could be TRBD1 or TRBD2 (7 bases each). Germline V gene sequence: CDR1 SGHTA, CDR2 FQGNSA. CDR3 size: 15 residues. V lost 2 bases and J 3 bases, leaving 11 bases between the germline ends. The CDR3 is CASSLQGGDYNEQFF. In DNA form, the CDR3 reads TGTGCCAGCAGCTTACAGGGGGGGGACTACAATGAGCAGTTCTTC.

By proportion, this clonotype is large. The chain has TRBV20-1 and TRBJ1-2, with TRBD1 identical over 9 bases. Germline CDR1 is DFQATT and CDR2 is SNEGSKA (reference sequence). The CDR3 loop spans 12 amino acids. The V gene end was trimmed by 6 bases and the J gene end by 7 bases; junction bases not matched to a gene: 6. DNA for the CDR3: TGCAGTGCGGGAGACAGGGGGAGTGGCTACACCTTC. It is translated as CSAGDRGSGYTF.

This clonotype counts as medium-sized. This chain connects TRBV4-3 to TRBJ2-6, with 7 bases aligning to TRBD1. The germline gives CDR1 LGHNA, CDR2 YSLEER. This CDR3 has 19 amino acids. V dropped 4 bases and J dropped 0; count of bases not matched to a gene: 12. In DNA, the CDR3 is TGCGCCAGCAGCCTAACAGGGGACCCCCTAAGCTCTGGGGCCAACGTCCTGACTTTC. It translates to CASSLTGDPLSSGANVLTF.

The J gene is TRBJ1-1, the V gene TRBV7-6; D may be TRBD1 (5 bases). The CDR3 is 15 residues long. The germline gives CDR1 SGHVS, CDR2 FNYEAQ. V was pared by 1 base and J by 4 bases, with 13 bases between. CDR3 loop: CASSLGGRGGTEAFF. The CDR3 DNA reads as TGTGCCAGCAGCTTAGGAGGGCGGGGGGGCACTGAAGCTTTCTTT.

This clonotype is judged medium-sized (0.01 to 0.1%). The chain has TRBV5-6 and TRBJ1-1; D remains unclear. The CDR3 extends over 12 amino acids. V lost 0 bases and J 8 bases, leaving 8 bases between the germline ends. CDR1 is SGHDT, CDR2 YYEEEE, per germline. CDR3 DNA: TGTGCCAGCAGCTTGGCCGTCGGGGAAGCTTTCTTT. Encoded protein: CASSLAVGEAFF. The whole variable domain, filled in from reference TRBV5-6 and TRBJ1-1, reads DAGVTQSPTHLIKTRGQQVTLRCSPKSGHDTVSWYQQALGQGPQFIFQYYEEEERQRGNFPDRFSGHQFPNYSSELNVNALLLGDSALYLCASSLAVGEAFFGQGTRLTVV.

By sample share, this clonotype is large. The chain links TRBV3-1 to TRBJ2-7; D may be TRBD2 (5 bases). The germline gives CDR1 LGHDT, CDR2 YNNKEL (reference sequence). The CDR3 is 13 amino acids. Trimming removed 1 base from V and 7 bases from J, with 11 bases in between. The CDR3 nucleotides are TGTGCCAGCAGCCAAGCGCGGGCCGGGGAGCAGTACTTC. It codes for CASSQARAGEQYF.

By share, this clonotype counts as medium-sized. This chain links TRBV14 with TRBJ2-1, with a possible D match to TRBD2 (5 bases). The germline V gene has CDR1 SGHDN and CDR2 FVKESK. Trimming stripped 6 bases from V and 4 bases from J, with 13 bases between. The CDR3 has 14 residues. CDR3 sequence: CASSPLGGYNEQFF. CDR3 DNA: TGTGCCAGCAGTCCCCTTGGAGGTTACAATGAGCAGTTCTTC. The full variable domain, rest sourced from reference TRBV14 and TRBJ2-1, is EAGVTQFPSHSVIEKGQTVTLRCDPISGHDNLYWYRRVMGKEIKFLLHFVKESKQDESGMPNNRFLAERTGGTYSTLKVQPAELEDSGVYFCASSPLGGYNEQFFGPGTRLTVL.

To note about this clonotype: A read error may be the cause here, since a much bigger clone is one base away. V is TRBV7-8 and J is TRBJ1-3; D might be TRBD1 (5 bases). Germline values: CDR1 SGHVS, CDR2 FQNEAQ. The CDR3 has 13 residues. This CDR3 reads CVSSPGSGNTIYF. The DNA of the CDR3 is TGTGTCAGCAGCCCAGGGTCTGGAAACACCATATATTTT. The full variable domain, its missing parts supplied by reference TRBV7-8 and TRBJ1-3, is GAGVSQSPRYKVAKRGQDVALRCDPISGHVSLFWYQQALGQGPEFLTYFQNEAQLDKSGLPSDRFFAERPEGSVSTLKIQRTQQEDSAVYLCVSSPGSGNTIYFGEGSWLTVV.

This clonotype qualifies as large. The V gene is TRBV4-1, the J gene TRBJ2-6; the D gene is possibly TRBD1 (5 bases). This CDR3 contains 15 residues. V lost 1 base, J lost 12 bases, and 16 bases lay in between. Germline V gene data show CDR1 as MGHRA and CDR2 as YSYEKL. Here the CDR3 DNA reads TGCGCCAGCAGCCAAGCCCCCAGGGTTCAGGGCGTCCTGACTTTC. Amino acid sequence: CASSQAPRVQGVLTF.

In this sample, this clonotype turned up many times. The chain is built from TRBV15 and TRBJ1-5; D is possibly TRBD1 (5 bases). The V gene's germline CDR1 is LNHNV and CDR2 YYDKDF (reference sequence). V lost 1 base, J lost 0 bases, and 13 bases lay in between. The CDR3 has 17 residues. The CDR3, as DNA: TGTGCCACCAGCAGAGCTATGGACACCTATAGCAATCAGCCCCAGCATTTT. Translating gives CATSRAMDTYSNQPQHF.

This clonotype counts as medium-sized (0.01 to 0.1%). At one of its ends the junction is not consistent with the germline gene, which may arise from a read error. The V gene is TRBV9, the J gene TRBJ2-1; TRBD2 matches at 11 bases. Germline lookup yields CDR1 SGDLS and CDR2 YYNGEE. The CDR3 is 15 residues long. The CDR3 DNA follows: TGTGCCAGCAGCGTTTTAGCGGGGGGGTACAATGAGCAATTCTTC. It translates to CASSVLAGGYNEQFF.

By share, this clonotype counts as medium-sized. The chain employs TRBV7-2 and TRBJ2-3; the match to TRBD2 covers 7 bases. In germline, CDR1 is SGHTA, CDR2 FQGNSA. V shed 1 base, J shed 4 bases, and the junction held 5 bases outside the gene matches. The CDR3 is made up of 15 amino acids. The CDR3 protein is CASSLGAGRADTQYF. As DNA, the CDR3 is TGTGCCAGCAGCTTAGGGGCAGGGAGGGCAGATACGCAGTATTTT.

This clonotype was observed at least ten times. The chain carries TRBV2 and TRBJ1-1, with a tentative D call TRBD1 (6 bases). This CDR3 has 14 residues. The V and J ends lost 7 bases and 4 bases respectively, with 16 bases between them. Per the germline V gene, CDR1 is SNHLY and CDR2 is FYNNEI. CDR3: CASNPQQGSTEAFF. CDR3 coding DNA: TGTGCCAGCAATCCGCAACAGGGAAGCACTGAAGCTTTCTTT.